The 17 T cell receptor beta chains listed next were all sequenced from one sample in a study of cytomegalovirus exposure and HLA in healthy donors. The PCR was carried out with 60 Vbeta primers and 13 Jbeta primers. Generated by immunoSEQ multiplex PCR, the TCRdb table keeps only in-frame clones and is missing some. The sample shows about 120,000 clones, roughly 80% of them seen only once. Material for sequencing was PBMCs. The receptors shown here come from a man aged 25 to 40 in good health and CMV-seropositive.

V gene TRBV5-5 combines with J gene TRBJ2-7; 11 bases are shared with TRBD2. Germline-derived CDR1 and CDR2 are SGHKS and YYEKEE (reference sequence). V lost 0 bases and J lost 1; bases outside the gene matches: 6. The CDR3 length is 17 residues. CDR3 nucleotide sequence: TGTGCCAGCAGCTTGGGGCTAGCGGGAGGTAGTTCCTACGAGCAGTACTTC. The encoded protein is CASSLGLAGGSSYEQYF.

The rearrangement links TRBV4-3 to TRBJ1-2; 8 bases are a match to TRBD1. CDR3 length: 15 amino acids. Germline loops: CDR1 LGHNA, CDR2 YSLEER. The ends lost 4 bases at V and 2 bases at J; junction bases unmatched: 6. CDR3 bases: TGCGCCAGCAGCCCACAGGGGGGCAGAAACTATGGCTACACCTTC. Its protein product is CASSPQGGRNYGYTF.

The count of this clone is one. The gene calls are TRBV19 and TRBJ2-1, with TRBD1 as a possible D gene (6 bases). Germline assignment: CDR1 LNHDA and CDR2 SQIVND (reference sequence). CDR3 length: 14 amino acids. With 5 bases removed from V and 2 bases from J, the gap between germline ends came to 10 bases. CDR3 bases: TGTGCCAGTAGTCTCCAGGGGACCTACAATGAGCAGTTCTTC. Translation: CASSLQGTYNEQFF.

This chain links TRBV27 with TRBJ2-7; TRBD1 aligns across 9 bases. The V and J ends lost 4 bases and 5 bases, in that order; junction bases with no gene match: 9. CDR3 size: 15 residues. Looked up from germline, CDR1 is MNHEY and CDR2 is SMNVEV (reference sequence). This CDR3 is CASSSTGTGWNEQYF. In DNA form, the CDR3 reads TGTGCCAGCAGTTCCACCGGGACAGGGTGGAACGAGCAGTACTTC.

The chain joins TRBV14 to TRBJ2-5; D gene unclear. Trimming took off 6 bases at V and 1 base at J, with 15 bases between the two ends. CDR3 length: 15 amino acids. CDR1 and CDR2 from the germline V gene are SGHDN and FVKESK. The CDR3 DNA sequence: TGTGCCAGCAGTCATCTTACAGATTTCCAAGAGACCCAGTACTTC. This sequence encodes CASSHLTDFQETQYF.

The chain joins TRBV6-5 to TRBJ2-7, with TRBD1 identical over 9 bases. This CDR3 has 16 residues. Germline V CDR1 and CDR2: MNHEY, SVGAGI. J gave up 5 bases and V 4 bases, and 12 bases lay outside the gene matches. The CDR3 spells CASSFVGQGRLDEQYF. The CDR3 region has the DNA TGTGCCAGCAGTTTCGTCGGACAGGGGAGATTGGACGAGCAGTACTTC.

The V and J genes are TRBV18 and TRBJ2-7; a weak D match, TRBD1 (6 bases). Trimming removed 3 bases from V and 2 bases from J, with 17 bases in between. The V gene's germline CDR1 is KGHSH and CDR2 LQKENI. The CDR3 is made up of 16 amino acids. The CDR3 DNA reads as TGTGCCAGCTCACCCTCTGGGGGCAGCAGAACCTACGAGCAGTACTTC. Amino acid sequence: CASSPSGGSRTYEQYF. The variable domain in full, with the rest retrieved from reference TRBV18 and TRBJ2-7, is NAGVMQNPRHLVRRRGQEARLRCSPMKGHSHVYWYRQLPEEGLKFMVYLQKENIIDESGMPKERFSAEFPKEGPSILRIQQVVRGDSAAYFCASSPSGGSRTYEQYFGPGTRLTVT.

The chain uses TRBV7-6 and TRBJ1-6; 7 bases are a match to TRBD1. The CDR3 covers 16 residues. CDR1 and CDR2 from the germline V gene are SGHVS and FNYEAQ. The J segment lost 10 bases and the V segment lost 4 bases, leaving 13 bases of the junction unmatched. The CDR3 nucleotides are TGTGCCAGCAGCTATCGCGGGACAGATCTCGGGTCACCCCTCCACTTT. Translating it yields CASSYRGTDLGSPLHF.

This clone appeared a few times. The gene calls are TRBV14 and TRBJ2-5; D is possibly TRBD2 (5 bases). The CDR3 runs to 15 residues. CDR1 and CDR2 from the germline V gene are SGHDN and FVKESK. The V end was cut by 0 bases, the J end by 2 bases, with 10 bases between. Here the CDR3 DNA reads TGTGCCAGCAGCCAAGACAGCGGCATACAAGAGACCCAGTACTTC. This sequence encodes CASSQDSGIQETQYF. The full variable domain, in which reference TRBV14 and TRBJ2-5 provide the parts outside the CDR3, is EAGVTQFPSHSVIEKGQTVTLRCDPISGHDNLYWYRRVMGKEIKFLLHFVKESKQDESGMPNNRFLAERTGGTYSTLKVQPAELEDSGVYFCASSQDSGIQETQYFGPGTRLLVL.

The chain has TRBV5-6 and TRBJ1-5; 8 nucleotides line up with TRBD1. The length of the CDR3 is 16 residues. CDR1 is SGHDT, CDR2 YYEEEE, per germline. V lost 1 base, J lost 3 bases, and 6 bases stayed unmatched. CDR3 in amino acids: CASSLWTGPLNQPQHF. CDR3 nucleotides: TGTGCCAGCAGCTTGTGGACAGGGCCACTCAATCAGCCCCAGCATTTT.

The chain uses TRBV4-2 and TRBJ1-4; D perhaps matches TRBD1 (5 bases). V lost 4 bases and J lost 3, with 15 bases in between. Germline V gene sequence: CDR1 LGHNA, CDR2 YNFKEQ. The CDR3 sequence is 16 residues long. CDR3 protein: CASSRDPGDPNEKLFF. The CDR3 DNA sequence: TGTGCCAGCAGCCGAGACCCGGGGGATCCTAATGAAAAACTGTTTTTT.

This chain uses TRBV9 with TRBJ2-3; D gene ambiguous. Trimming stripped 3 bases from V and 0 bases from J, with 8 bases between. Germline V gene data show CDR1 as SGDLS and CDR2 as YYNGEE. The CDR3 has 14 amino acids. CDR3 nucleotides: TGTGCCAGCAGCGGTAGTGAGAGCACAGATACGCAGTATTTT. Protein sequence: CASSGSESTDTQYF.

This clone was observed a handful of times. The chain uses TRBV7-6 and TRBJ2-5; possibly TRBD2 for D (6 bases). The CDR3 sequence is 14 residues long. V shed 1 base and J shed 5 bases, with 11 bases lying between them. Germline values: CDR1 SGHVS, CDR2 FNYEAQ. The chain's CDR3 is CASSLDGGEETQYF. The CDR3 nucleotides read TGTGCCAGCAGCTTAGACGGGGGTGAGGAGACCCAGTACTTC.

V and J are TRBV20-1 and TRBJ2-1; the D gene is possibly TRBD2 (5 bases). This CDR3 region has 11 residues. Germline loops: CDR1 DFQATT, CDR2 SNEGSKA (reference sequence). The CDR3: CGGSSYNEQFF. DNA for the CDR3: TGCGGTGGGAGCTCCTACAATGAGCAGTTCTTC.

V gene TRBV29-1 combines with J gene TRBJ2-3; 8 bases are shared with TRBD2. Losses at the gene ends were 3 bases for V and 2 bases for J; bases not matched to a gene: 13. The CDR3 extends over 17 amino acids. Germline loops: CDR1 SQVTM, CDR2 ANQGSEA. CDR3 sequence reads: CSVDGVSGSLSTDTQYF. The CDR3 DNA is TGCAGCGTTGATGGTGTGAGCGGGAGCCTTTCCACAGATACGCAGTATTTT.

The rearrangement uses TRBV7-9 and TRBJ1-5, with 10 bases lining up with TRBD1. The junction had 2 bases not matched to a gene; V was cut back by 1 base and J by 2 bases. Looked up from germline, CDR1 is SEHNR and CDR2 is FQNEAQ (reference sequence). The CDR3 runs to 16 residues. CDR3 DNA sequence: TGTGCCAGCAGCTTAGGACAGGGGGCTGGCAATCAGCCCCAGCATTTT. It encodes CASSLGQGAGNQPQHF.

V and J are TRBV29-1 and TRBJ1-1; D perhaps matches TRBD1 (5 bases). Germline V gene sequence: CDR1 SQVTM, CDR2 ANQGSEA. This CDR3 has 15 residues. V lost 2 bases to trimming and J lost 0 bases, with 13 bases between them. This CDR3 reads CSVERRAGMNTEAFF. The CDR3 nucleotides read TGCAGCGTTGAACGCAGGGCGGGGATGAACACTGAAGCTTTCTTT.